These T cell receptor beta chains were read from a single sample in a study of cytomegalovirus exposure and HLA in healthy donors. Clones were sequenced by immunoSEQ multiplex PCR, and TCRdb holds only the in-frame ones, with some missing. The sample holds about 43,000 clones. Sequencing used PBMCs. All receptors derive from a woman in her 30s in good health and CMV-seronegative. Both conserved end residues are trimmed from each CDR3. Fields, in order: J gene, V gene, CDR3 protein.

J gene: TRBJ2-7
V gene: TRBV29-1
CDR3 protein: SVLLYGNSGYEQY

J gene: TRBJ2-2
V gene: TRBV9
CDR3 protein: ASSARGTMNTGELF

J gene: TRBJ1-3
V gene: TRBV5-4
CDR3 protein: ASSLAVGPTHSGNTIY

J gene: TRBJ2-7
V gene: TRBV27
CDR3 protein: ASSVYGGGTSKYEQY

J gene: TRBJ2-7
V gene: TRBV18
CDR3 protein: ASSPPGGTASYEQY

J gene: TRBJ1-3
V gene: TRBV7-9
CDR3 protein: ASGPGNTIY

J gene: TRBJ2-3
V gene: TRBV30
CDR3 protein: AWRSSGTDTQY

J gene: TRBJ2-7
V gene: TRBV7-9
CDR3 protein: ASRPEGAGTYEQY

J gene: TRBJ2-7
V gene: TRBV5-6
CDR3 protein: ASSLGSAYEQY

J gene: TRBJ2-1
V gene: TRBV6-1
CDR3 protein: ASSEWSSGSRVEQF

J gene: TRBJ1-2
V gene: TRBV6-5
CDR3 protein: ASRTQSNYGYT

J gene: TRBJ2-3
V gene: TRBV7-9
CDR3 protein: ASSRGGLAGGTQY

J gene: TRBJ1-1
V gene: TRBV27
CDR3 protein: ASSPDRGGSEAF

J gene: TRBJ2-7
V gene: TRBV6-5
CDR3 protein: ASSLRDRGPYEQY

J gene: TRBJ1-2
V gene: TRBV7-6
CDR3 protein: ASSSGQGAPSGYT

J gene: TRBJ1-4
V gene: TRBV5-1
CDR3 protein: ASSRDIATNEKLF

J gene: TRBJ2-1
V gene: TRBV30
CDR3 protein: AWSPGLAGREQF

J gene: TRBJ2-1
V gene: TRBV11-2
CDR3 protein: ASSLDRAGRYYNEQF

J gene: TRBJ1-2
V gene: TRBV27
CDR3 protein: ASSFLPRGQGMNGYT

J gene: TRBJ2-7
V gene: TRBV2
CDR3 protein: ARSNSYEQY

J gene: TRBJ1-5
V gene: TRBV6-5
CDR3 protein: ASSTAGYNQPQH

J gene: TRBJ1-2
V gene: TRBV18
CDR3 protein: ASSPPGQGIFYGYT

J gene: TRBJ1-4
V gene: TRBV10-3
CDR3 protein: AISERGQPDEKLF

J gene: TRBJ2-1
V gene: TRBV12-5
CDR3 protein: ASGYRGWNEQF

J gene: TRBJ1-5
V gene: TRBV5-3
CDR3 protein: ARSWWGGLSNQPQH

J gene: TRBJ1-1
V gene: TRBV6-5
CDR3 protein: ASSYSTGWWTEAF

J gene: TRBJ2-1
V gene: TRBV30
CDR3 protein: AWSALAGGDNEQF

J gene: TRBJ2-5
V gene: TRBV6-1
CDR3 protein: ASSEDRAIGTQY

J gene: TRBJ1-2
V gene: TRBV20-1
CDR3 protein: SARLTRGYT

J gene: TRBJ2-3
V gene: TRBV27
CDR3 protein: ASSLVAGPYSTDTQY

J gene: TRBJ2-3
V gene: TRBV5-1
CDR3 protein: ASSLTTGTGSPDTQY

J gene: TRBJ2-1
V gene: TRBV7-6
CDR3 protein: ASSYFIGREQF

J gene: TRBJ2-7
V gene: TRBV6-6
CDR3 protein: ASSFQGDRVEEQY

J gene: TRBJ1-4
V gene: TRBV7-9
CDR3 protein: ASSLVSSTNEKLF

J gene: TRBJ1-1
V gene: TRBV30
CDR3 protein: ARRGTLYTEAF

J gene: TRBJ1-1
V gene: TRBV27
CDR3 protein: ASSPDRMNTEAF

J gene: TRBJ1-2
V gene: TRBV7-2
CDR3 protein: ASSSRQGNYGYT

J gene: TRBJ2-5
V gene: TRBV7-8
CDR3 protein: ASSEGLIGQTQY

J gene: TRBJ2-7
V gene: TRBV7-2
CDR3 protein: AIAGQPSYEQY

J gene: TRBJ1-5
V gene: TRBV27
CDR3 protein: ASSLSWTGGRPQH

J gene: TRBJ1-3
V gene: TRBV5-6
CDR3 protein: ASSPQDKAIYSGNTIY

J gene: TRBJ1-3
V gene: TRBV7-8
CDR3 protein: ASSLLDTSGNTIY

J gene: TRBJ2-1
V gene: TRBV7-9
CDR3 protein: ASSLAATSGNEQF

J gene: TRBJ1-4
V gene: TRBV30
CDR3 protein: ASLLLLLTNEKLF

J gene: TRBJ1-2
V gene: TRBV7-2
CDR3 protein: ASSFRGLHGYT

J gene: TRBJ1-1
V gene: TRBV7-9
CDR3 protein: ASSFAASEAF

J gene: TRBJ1-1
V gene: TRBV19
CDR3 protein: ASSMDRAHREAF

J gene: TRBJ1-4
V gene: TRBV30
CDR3 protein: AWSVGTGSEKLF

J gene: TRBJ2-7
V gene: TRBV2
CDR3 protein: ASSELSGSSREQY

J gene: TRBJ2-2
V gene: TRBV5-4
CDR3 protein: ASSFGGELF

J gene: TRBJ2-1
V gene: TRBV29-1
CDR3 protein: SVHSSSGVYNEQF

J gene: TRBJ2-7
V gene: TRBV6-5
CDR3 protein: ASSYGPWREAYEQY

J gene: TRBJ1-2
V gene: TRBV30
CDR3 protein: AWSLGDRGRGDYGYT

J gene: TRBJ2-1
V gene: TRBV29-1
CDR3 protein: SVGQGSSF

J gene: TRBJ1-2
V gene: TRBV29-1
CDR3 protein: SVHSYGYT